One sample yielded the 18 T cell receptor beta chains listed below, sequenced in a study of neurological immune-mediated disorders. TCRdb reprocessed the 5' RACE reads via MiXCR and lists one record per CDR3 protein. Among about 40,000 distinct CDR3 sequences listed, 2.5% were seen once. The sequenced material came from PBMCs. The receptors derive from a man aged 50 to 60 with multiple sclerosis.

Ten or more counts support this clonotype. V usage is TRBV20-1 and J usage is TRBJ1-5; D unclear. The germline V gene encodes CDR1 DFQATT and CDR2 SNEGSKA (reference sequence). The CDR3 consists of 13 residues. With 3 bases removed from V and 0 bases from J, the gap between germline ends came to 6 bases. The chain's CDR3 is CSASSVSNQPQHF. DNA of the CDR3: TGCAGTGCTAGTAGTGTTAGCAATCAGCCCCAGCATTTT.

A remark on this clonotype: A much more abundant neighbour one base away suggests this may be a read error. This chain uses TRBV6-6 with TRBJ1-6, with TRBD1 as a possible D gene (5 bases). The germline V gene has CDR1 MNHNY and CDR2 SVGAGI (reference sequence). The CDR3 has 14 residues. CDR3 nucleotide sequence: TGTGCCAGCAGTTACGGACATGGTAATTCACCCCTCAACTTT. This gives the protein CASSYGHGNSPLNF.

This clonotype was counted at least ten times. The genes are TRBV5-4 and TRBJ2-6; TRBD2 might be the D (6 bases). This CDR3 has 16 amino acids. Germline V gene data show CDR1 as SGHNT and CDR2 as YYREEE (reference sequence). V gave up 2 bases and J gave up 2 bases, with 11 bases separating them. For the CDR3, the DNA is TGTGCCAGCAGCTTTGGCGGGATCACTGGGGCCAACGTCCTGACTTTC. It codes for CASSFGGITGANVLTF.

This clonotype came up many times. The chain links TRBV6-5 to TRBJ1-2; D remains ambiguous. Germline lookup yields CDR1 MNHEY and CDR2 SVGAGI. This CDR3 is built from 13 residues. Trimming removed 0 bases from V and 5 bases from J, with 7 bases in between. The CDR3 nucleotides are TGTGCCAGCAGTTACTCCCAGACTTATGGCTACACCTTC. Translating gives CASSYSQTYGYTF.

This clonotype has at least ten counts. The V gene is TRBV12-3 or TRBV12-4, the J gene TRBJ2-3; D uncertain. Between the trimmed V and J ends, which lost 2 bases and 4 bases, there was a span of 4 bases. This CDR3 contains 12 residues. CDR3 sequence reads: CASSLLSDTQYF. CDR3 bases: TGTGCCAGCAGTTTACTCTCAGATACGCAGTATTTT.

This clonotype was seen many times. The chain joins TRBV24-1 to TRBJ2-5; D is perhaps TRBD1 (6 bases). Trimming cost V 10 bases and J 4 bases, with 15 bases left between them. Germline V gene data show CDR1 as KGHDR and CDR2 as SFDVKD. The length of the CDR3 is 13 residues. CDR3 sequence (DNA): TGTGCCACGGGGGCACCTCTGGGAGAGACCCAGTACTTC. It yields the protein CATGAPLGETQYF.

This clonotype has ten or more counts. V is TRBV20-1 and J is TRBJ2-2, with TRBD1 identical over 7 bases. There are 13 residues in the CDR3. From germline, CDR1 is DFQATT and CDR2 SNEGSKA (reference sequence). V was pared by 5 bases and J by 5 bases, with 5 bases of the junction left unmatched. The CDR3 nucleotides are TGCAGTGCTGGCAGACAGGGAACCGGGGAGCTGTTTTTT. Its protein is CSAGRQGTGELFF.

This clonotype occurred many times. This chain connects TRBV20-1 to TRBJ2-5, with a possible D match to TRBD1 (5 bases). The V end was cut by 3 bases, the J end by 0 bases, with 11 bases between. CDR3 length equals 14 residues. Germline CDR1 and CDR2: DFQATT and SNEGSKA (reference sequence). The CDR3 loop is CSASQGIYQETQYF. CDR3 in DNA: TGCAGTGCTAGCCAGGGCATATACCAAGAGACCCAGTACTTC.

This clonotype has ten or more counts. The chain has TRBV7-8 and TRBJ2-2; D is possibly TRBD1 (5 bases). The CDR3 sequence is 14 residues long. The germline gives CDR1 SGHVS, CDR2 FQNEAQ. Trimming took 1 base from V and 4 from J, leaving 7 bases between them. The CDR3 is CASSLGQSTGELFF. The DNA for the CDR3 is TGTGCCAGCAGCTTAGGACAGTCCACCGGGGAGCTGTTTTTT. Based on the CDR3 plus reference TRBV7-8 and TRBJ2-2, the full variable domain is GAGVSQSPRYKVAKRGQDVALRCDPISGHVSLFWYQQALGQGPEFLTYFQNEAQLDKSGLPSDRFFAERPEGSVSTLKIQRTQQEDSAVYLCASSLGQSTGELFFGEGSRLTVL.

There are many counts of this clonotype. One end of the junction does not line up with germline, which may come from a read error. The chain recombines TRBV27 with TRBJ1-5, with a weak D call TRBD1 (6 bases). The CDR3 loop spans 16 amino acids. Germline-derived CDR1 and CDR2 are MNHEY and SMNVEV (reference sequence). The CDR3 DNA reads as TGTGCCAGCAGCCCCTGGAGGGGCGGGGGCTTTCAGCCCCAGAATTTT. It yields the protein CASSPWRGGGFQPQNF.

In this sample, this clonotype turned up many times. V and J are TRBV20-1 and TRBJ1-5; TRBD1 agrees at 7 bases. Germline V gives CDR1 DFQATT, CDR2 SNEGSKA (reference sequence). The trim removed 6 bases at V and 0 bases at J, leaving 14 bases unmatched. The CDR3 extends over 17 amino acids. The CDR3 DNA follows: TGCAGTGCCGCCAGGGGGGAGGGCCCGTATAGCAATCAGCCCCAGCATTTT. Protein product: CSAARGEGPYSNQPQHF.

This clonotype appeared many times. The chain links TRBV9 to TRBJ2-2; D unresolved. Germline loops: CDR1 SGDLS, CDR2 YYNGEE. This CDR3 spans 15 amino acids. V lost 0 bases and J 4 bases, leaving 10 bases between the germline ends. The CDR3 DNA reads TGTGCCAGCAGCGTAGAGCCCGGGCCCACCGGGGAGCTGTTTTTT. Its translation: CASSVEPGPTGELFF. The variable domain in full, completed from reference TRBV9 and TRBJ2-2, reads DSGVTQTPKHLITATGQRVTLRCSPRSGDLSVYWYQQSLDQGLQFLIQYYNGEERAKGNILERFSAQQFPDLHSELNLSSLELGDSALYFCASSVEPGPTGELFFGEGSRLTVL.

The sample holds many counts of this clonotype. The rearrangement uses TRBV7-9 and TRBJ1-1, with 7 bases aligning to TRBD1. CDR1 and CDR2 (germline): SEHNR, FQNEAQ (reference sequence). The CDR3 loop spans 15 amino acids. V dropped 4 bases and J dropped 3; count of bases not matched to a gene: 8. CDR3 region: CASSSSGGGYTEAFF. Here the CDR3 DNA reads TGTGCCAGCAGCTCGTCGGGAGGGGGCTACACTGAAGCTTTCTTT.

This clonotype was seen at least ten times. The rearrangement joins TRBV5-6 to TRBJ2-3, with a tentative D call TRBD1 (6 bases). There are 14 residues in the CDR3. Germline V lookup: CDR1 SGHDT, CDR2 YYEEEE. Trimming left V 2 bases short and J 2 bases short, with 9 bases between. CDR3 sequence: CASSFQGNTDTQYF. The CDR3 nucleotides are TGTGCCAGCAGCTTTCAGGGGAACACAGATACGCAGTATTTT.

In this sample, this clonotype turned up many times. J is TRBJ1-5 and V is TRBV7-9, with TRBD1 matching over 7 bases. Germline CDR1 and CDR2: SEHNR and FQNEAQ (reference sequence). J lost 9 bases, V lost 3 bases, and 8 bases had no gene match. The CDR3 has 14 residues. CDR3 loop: CASSFGQAPRPQHF. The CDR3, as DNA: TGTGCCAGCAGCTTCGGACAGGCTCCGAGGCCCCAGCATTTT.

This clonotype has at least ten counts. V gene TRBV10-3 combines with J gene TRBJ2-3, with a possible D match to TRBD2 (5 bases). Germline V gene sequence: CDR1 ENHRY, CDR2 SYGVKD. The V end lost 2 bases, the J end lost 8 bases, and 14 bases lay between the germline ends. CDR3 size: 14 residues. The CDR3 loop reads CAISEASAGGTQYF. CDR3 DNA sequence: TGTGCCATCAGTGAGGCGTCCGCAGGAGGTACGCAGTATTTT.

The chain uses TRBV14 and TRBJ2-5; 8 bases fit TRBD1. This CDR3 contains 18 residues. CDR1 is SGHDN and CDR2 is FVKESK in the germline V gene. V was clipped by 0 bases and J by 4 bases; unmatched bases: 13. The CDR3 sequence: CASSQDRNDRGQGETQYF. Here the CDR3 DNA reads TGTGCCAGCAGCCAAGATCGCAATGACCGCGGACAGGGAGAGACCCAGTACTTC.

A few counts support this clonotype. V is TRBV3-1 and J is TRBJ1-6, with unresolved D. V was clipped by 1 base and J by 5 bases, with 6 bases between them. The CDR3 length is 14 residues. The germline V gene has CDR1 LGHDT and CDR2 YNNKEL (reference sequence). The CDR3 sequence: CASSQGADNSPLHF. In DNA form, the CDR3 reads TGTGCCAGCAGCCAAGGTGCGGATAATTCACCCCTCCACTTT.